The source of this TCR beta chain is a study of T cells in women clearing cervical HPV infection. Study findings and constraints: Controls had more TRBV6-7 (around 0.15%) than cases (approximately 0.11%). Combining TCR richness with V gene abundances gave approximately 0.84 AUC. T-cell numbers per sample were unknown and may explain richness differences.

Regarding this clone: Its antigen remains unidentified. The CDR3 end falls 3 residues outside the read, so it is completed with the germline J gene.

This CDR3 spans 15 amino acids. The germline V gene encodes CDR1 MNHEY and CDR2 SVGEGT. Trimming stripped 5 bases from V and 2 bases from J, with 14 bases between. Repertoires were generated with immunoSEQ multiplex PCR, while TCRdb's copy carries only in-frame clones and drops some. The listing records over 30,000 clones. The sequenced sample consisted of blood buffy coat. This sequence was found in a woman aged 18 to 69 with a cervical HPV16 infection that either progressed to CIN3+ or cleared (not recorded which). The chain has TRBV6-2 or TRBV6-3 and TRBJ2-3; D perhaps matches TRBD2 (7 bases). CDR3 DNA (partial): TGTGCCAGCAGTGATCAGGGGACTAACACAGATACG. It is translated as CASSDQGTNTDT. The complete CDR3 protein is CASSDQGTNTDTQYF.